Below are 27 T cell receptor beta chains sequenced from a single sample in a study of cytomegalovirus exposure and HLA in healthy donors. Amplification used 60 Vbeta primers and 13 Jbeta primers. Data came from immunoSEQ multiplex PCR; TCRdb stores just in-frame clones and leaves some out. The sample holds under 200,000 clones, over 75% seen once. The sample comprised PBMCs. The receptor source for this set is a woman in her forties or fifties in good health and CMV-seronegative.

This clone has only a few counts. The chain joins TRBV5-1 to TRBJ2-3; tentatively, D is TRBD2 (7 bases). The germline V gene encodes CDR1 SGHRS and CDR2 YFSETQ. The CDR3 runs 15 residues. V dropped 3 bases and J dropped 4 bases, with 15 bases sitting between them. The CDR3 region is CASSSRGGGADTQYF. The CDR3 DNA follows: TGCGCCAGCAGCTCAAGGGGGGGCGGCGCAGATACGCAGTATTTT.

V usage is TRBV15 and J usage is TRBJ2-2; TRBD2 matches at 7 bases. J lost 1 base, V lost 3 bases, and 8 bases had no gene match. The length of the CDR3 is 17 residues. Germline V gene data show CDR1 as LNHNV and CDR2 as YYDKDF (reference sequence). In DNA form, the CDR3 reads TGTGCCACCAGCAGCTCCCGGGACTACCTGAACACCGGGGAGCTGTTTTTT. This sequence encodes CATSSSRDYLNTGELFF.

A single count supports this clone. V gene TRBV18 combines with J gene TRBJ2-6, with D possibly being TRBD1 (6 bases). V lost 3 bases to trimming and J lost 0 bases, with 12 bases between them. The CDR3 is made up of 17 amino acids. Germline CDR1 is KGHSH and CDR2 is LQKENI. Here the CDR3 DNA reads TGTGCCAGCTCACCTGAGGGGGTTCACTCTGGGGCCAACGTCCTGACTTTC. Translating it yields CASSPEGVHSGANVLTF.

V gene TRBV29-1 combines with J gene TRBJ2-3; TRBD1 agrees at 9 bases. In germline, CDR1 is SQVTM, CDR2 ANQGSEA. After removal of 6 bases from V and 2 bases from J, the junction contained 6 bases not matched to a gene. There are 14 residues in the CDR3. CDR3 sequence reads: CSVAGQGNTDTQYF. CDR3 DNA: TGCAGCGTGGCGGGACAGGGCAACACAGATACGCAGTATTTT.

J is TRBJ2-7 and V is TRBV30; D unresolved. CDR3 size: 14 residues. From germline, CDR1 is GTSNPN and CDR2 SVGIG (reference sequence). The V end lost 4 bases, the J end lost 2 bases, and 15 bases lay between the germline ends. CDR3 nucleotide sequence: TGTGCCTGGACCTGGCGAATTGGGCCCTACGAGCAGTACTTC. It codes for CAWTWRIGPYEQYF.

The chain uses TRBV19 and TRBJ2-7; TRBD1 matches at 8 bases. CDR3 length: 15 amino acids. Germline V gene lookup returns CDR1 LNHDA and CDR2 SQIVND (reference sequence). The V and J ends lost 2 bases and 0 bases, in that order; junction bases with no gene match: 3. The CDR3 protein is CASSIPGQVSYEQYF. CDR3 coding DNA: TGTGCCAGTAGTATACCGGGACAGGTCTCCTACGAGCAGTACTTC.

V usage is TRBV5-1 and J usage is TRBJ1-4; D call uncertain. This CDR3 is built from 14 residues. Germline lookup yields CDR1 SGHRS and CDR2 YFSETQ. Deletions cut 4 bases from V and 1 base from J, with 8 bases between. The CDR3 loop reads CASSRVGTNEKLFF. DNA for the CDR3: TGCGCCAGCAGCCGGGTAGGAACTAATGAAAAACTGTTTTTT.

The chain couples TRBV11-2 to TRBJ2-2; maybe TRBD2 (6 bases). The CDR3 covers 16 residues. CDR1 is SGHAT, CDR2 FQNNGV, per germline. The V gene lost 3 bases and the J gene lost 0 bases, with 11 bases spanning the gap. The CDR3 region is CASSFLSGANTGELFF. The CDR3 region has the DNA TGTGCCAGCAGCTTTTTATCGGGAGCGAACACCGGGGAGCTGTTTTTT.

The genes are TRBV27 and TRBJ2-1; weak D call: TRBD2 (6 bases). Trimming left V 5 bases short and J 5 bases short, with 16 bases between. CDR3 size: 15 residues. Germline V gene sequence: CDR1 MNHEY, CDR2 SMNVEV (reference sequence). The CDR3 nucleotides read TGTGCCAGCAGTGTCCGACTAGTACGACACAATGAGCAGTTCTTC. Protein product: CASSVRLVRHNEQFF.

V and J are TRBV5-8 and TRBJ1-5; D unresolved. Germline V CDR1 and CDR2: SGHTS, YDEGEE. The CDR3 contains 15 residues. The V end was cut by 4 bases, the J end by 4 bases, with 15 bases between. The CDR3 sequence: CASSNGDNLNQPQHF. CDR3 nucleotides: TGTGCCAGCAGCAACGGGGATAACCTTAATCAGCCCCAGCATTTT.

This clone has only a few counts. The rearrangement uses TRBV5-6 and TRBJ2-7; a possible D gene is TRBD2 (6 bases). Germline V gives CDR1 SGHDT, CDR2 YYEEEE. The V end was cut by 0 bases, the J end by 3 bases, with 10 bases between. CDR3 length: 14 amino acids. DNA of the CDR3: TGTGCCAGCAGCTTGGTAGCGGTCTACTACGAGCAGTACTTC. It specifies CASSLVAVYYEQYF. Based on the CDR3 plus reference TRBV5-6 and TRBJ2-7, the full variable domain is DAGVTQSPTHLIKTRGQQVTLRCSPKSGHDTVSWYQQALGQGPQFIFQYYEEEERQRGNFPDRFSGHQFPNYSSELNVNALLLGDSALYLCASSLVAVYYEQYFGPGTRLTVT.

The CDR3 loop is CASSLGTSPDTQYF. The CDR3 DNA sequence: TGTGCCAGCAGCTTAGGGACTAGCCCGGATACGCAGTATTTT. The chain uses TRBV7-3 and TRBJ2-3; 9 bases match TRBD2. The germline V gene has CDR1 SGHTA and CDR2 FQGTGA. This CDR3 contains 14 residues. J lost 6 bases, V lost 2 bases, and 3 bases had no gene match.

The chain recombines TRBV7-6 with TRBJ1-1; possibly TRBD1 for D (5 bases). The CDR3 extends over 12 amino acids. V was pared by 5 bases and J by 7 bases, with 11 bases between. Per germline, CDR1 SGHVS and CDR2 FNYEAQ. The CDR3 nucleotides read TGTGCCAGCAGCCCCGGACAACGTGAAGCTTTCTTT. It specifies CASSPGQREAFF.

The chain is built from TRBV10-3 and TRBJ1-1; 11 nucleotides align to TRBD1. J gave up 10 bases and V 0 bases, and 1 base lay outside the gene matches. Germline V gives CDR1 ENHRY, CDR2 SYGVKD. This CDR3 is 13 amino acids long. Here the CDR3 DNA reads TGTGCCATCAGTGAGTCGGACAGGGGGCGAGCTTTCTTT. It yields the protein CAISESDRGRAFF.

The CDR3 spells CASSSGGGGSYEQYF. Written as DNA, the CDR3 is TGTGCCAGCTCCTCAGGAGGGGGGGGTTCTTACGAGCAGTACTTC. The J gene is TRBJ2-7, the V gene TRBV5-6, with D possibly matching TRBD2 (7 bases). The CDR3 has 15 amino acids. CDR1 is SGHDT and CDR2 is YYEEEE in the germline V gene. V lost 7 bases and J lost 4, with 21 bases in between.

The chain employs TRBV28 and TRBJ1-2, with a weak D call TRBD1 (6 bases). This CDR3 spans 14 amino acids. Between the trimmed V and J ends, which lost 6 bases and 7 bases, there was a span of 18 bases. Germline V lookup: CDR1 MDHEN, CDR2 SYDVKM. CDR3 loop: CASRPPARGSGYTF. The CDR3 DNA reads TGTGCCAGCAGACCCCCCGCCAGGGGAAGTGGCTACACCTTC.

The chain carries TRBV9 and TRBJ2-3; 7 positions match TRBD2. The ends lost 0 bases at V and 2 bases at J; junction bases unmatched: 3. The CDR3 spans 15 residues. Germline values: CDR1 SGDLS, CDR2 YYNGEE. The CDR3 loop is CASSVDLAVTDTQYF. CDR3 nucleotide sequence: TGTGCCAGCAGCGTAGACCTAGCGGTCACAGATACGCAGTATTTT.

This chain links TRBV4-1 with TRBJ1-2, with D possibly TRBD1 on 6 matching bases. Germline V CDR1 and CDR2: MGHRA, YSYEKL. V gave up 0 bases and J gave up 4 bases, with 9 bases separating them. This CDR3 has 14 residues. The CDR3 DNA follows: TGCGCCAGCAGCCAAGAGGACAGCTTCTATGGCTACACCTTC. Translating gives CASSQEDSFYGYTF.

V gene TRBV28 combines with J gene TRBJ2-7, with TRBD1 matching 8 bases. J lost 3 bases, V lost 3 bases, and 4 bases had no gene match. The CDR3 loop spans 14 amino acids. The germline V gene encodes CDR1 MDHEN and CDR2 SYDVKM. The CDR3 DNA reads TGTGCCAGCAGTTTGTACAGGGGGAACTACGAGCAGTACTTC. Translation gives CASSLYRGNYEQYF.

The rearrangement joins TRBV27 to TRBJ2-2, with 7 bases fitting TRBD2. With V trimmed by 2 bases and J by 2 bases, 2 bases remained unmatched. Germline loops: CDR1 MNHEY, CDR2 SMNVEV (reference sequence). This CDR3 spans 15 amino acids. Written as DNA, the CDR3 is TGTGCCAGCAGTTTAAGCGGGGTTAACACCGGGGAGCTGTTTTTT. Protein: CASSLSGVNTGELFF.

This clone was seen a few times. The chain links TRBV28 to TRBJ2-3, with 9 positions matching TRBD2. The junction had 10 bases not matched to a gene; V was cut back by 5 bases and J by 4 bases. Germline assignment: CDR1 MDHEN and CDR2 SYDVKM. The CDR3 sequence is 16 residues long. CDR3 sequence (DNA): TGTGCCAGCAGTGCCCCCTGCGGGGGGGAGGCAGATACGCAGTATTTT. This gives the protein CASSAPCGGEADTQYF. Full variable domain (rest looked up from reference TRBV28 and TRBJ2-3): DVKVTQSSRYLVKRTGEKVFLECVQDMDHENMFWYRQDPGLGLRLIYFSYDVKMKEKGDIPEGYSVSREKKERFSLILESASTNQTSMYLCASSAPCGGEADTQYFGPGTRLTVL.

The chain uses TRBV2 and TRBJ1-2, with 8 bases fitting TRBD1. The CDR3 has 14 residues. Germline V gene lookup returns CDR1 SNHLY and CDR2 FYNNEI. V dropped 6 bases and J dropped 7; count of bases not matched to a gene: 10. The CDR3 coding sequence is TGTGCCAGCAGCGTGGGGCAGGGGGCGTTTGGCTACACCTTC. This codes for CASSVGQGAFGYTF.

CDR3 sequence: CASSRDRGGNQPQHF. CDR3 nucleotides: TGTGCCAGTAGTAGAGACAGGGGAGGCAATCAGCCCCAGCATTTT. This chain uses TRBV19 with TRBJ1-5, with TRBD1 matching 8 bases. Germline V gene data show CDR1 as LNHDA and CDR2 as SQIVND (reference sequence). The CDR3 loop spans 15 amino acids. Trimming at V came to 4 bases and at J to 2 bases, leaving 4 bases not matched to a gene.

CDR3 protein: CASRAQGAGTEAFF. In DNA, the CDR3 is TGTGCCAGCAGGGCTCAGGGGGCTGGCACTGAAGCTTTCTTT. This chain links TRBV6-4 with TRBJ1-1, with TRBD1 identical over 8 bases. Trimming at V came to 6 bases and at J to 4 bases, leaving 7 bases not matched to a gene. Germline V gives CDR1 MRHNA, CDR2 SNTAGT. CDR3 length: 14 residues.

This rearrangement joins TRBV13 to TRBJ2-5; the match to TRBD1 covers 8 bases. With V trimmed by 5 bases and J by 3 bases, 5 bases remained unmatched. From germline, CDR1 is PRHDT and CDR2 FYEKMQ (reference sequence). The CDR3 covers 14 residues. CDR3 amino acids: CASSPKTGEETQYF. The CDR3 DNA sequence: TGTGCCAGCAGCCCGAAGACAGGGGAAGAGACCCAGTACTTC.

The V and J genes are TRBV15 and TRBJ1-5, with D hard to call. Germline V CDR1 and CDR2: LNHNV, YYDKDF (reference sequence). The V and J ends lost 1 base and 0 bases respectively, with 7 bases between them. The CDR3 has 15 amino acids. CDR3 loop: CATSRGSHSNQPQHF. CDR3 DNA sequence: TGTGCCACCAGCAGAGGGAGCCATAGCAATCAGCCCCAGCATTTT.

The chain couples TRBV15 to TRBJ1-3; D perhaps matches TRBD1 (5 bases). The V end was cut by 8 bases, the J end by 0 bases, with 11 bases between. CDR1 is LNHNV and CDR2 is YYDKDF in the germline V gene (reference sequence). The CDR3 loop spans 14 amino acids. The CDR3 loop is CATGPGVSGNTIYF. Written as DNA, the CDR3 is TGTGCCACCGGGCCGGGGGTCTCTGGAAACACCATATATTTT.